This TCR beta chain was sequenced during a study of shared clonotypes between healthy human individuals. At the level of the study: Used for every donor were three CD4 naive, three CD4 memory, two CD8 naive and one CD8 memory plate.

The method was immunoSEQ multiplex PCR; TCRdb's version includes in-frame clones alone and lacks a portion of them. The top ten hold approximately 0.4% of the sample, which has roughly 1.4 million clones, about 98.5% seen once. The receptor's source is a young man in good health. The sample comprised naive CD4+ T cells sorted from blood. The subset is: CD45RA+ positively selected.

The CDR3 nucleotides read TGTGCCATCACAAGGGACATCAATCAGCCCCAGCATTTT. It specifies CAITRDINQPQHF. The genes are TRBV10-3 and TRBJ1-5; tentative D call: TRBD1 (6 bases). V was trimmed by 7 bases and J by 3 bases, leaving 10 bases between them. This CDR3 comprises 13 residues. Germline CDR1 reads ENHRY; CDR2 reads SYGVKD.